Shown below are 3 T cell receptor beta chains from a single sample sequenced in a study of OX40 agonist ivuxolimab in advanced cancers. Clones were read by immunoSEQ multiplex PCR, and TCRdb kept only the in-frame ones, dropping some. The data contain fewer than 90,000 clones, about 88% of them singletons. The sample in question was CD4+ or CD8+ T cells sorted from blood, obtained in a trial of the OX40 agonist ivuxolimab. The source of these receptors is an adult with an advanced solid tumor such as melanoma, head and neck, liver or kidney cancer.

Written as DNA, the CDR3 is TGTGCCACCTACCTGGGAAAGGGCTACACCTTC. Translating gives CATYLGKGYTF. This chain uses TRBV6-6 with TRBJ1-2, with unresolved D. Germline V gives CDR1 MNHNY, CDR2 SVGAGI (reference sequence). The CDR3 has 11 amino acids. The V end lost 10 bases, the J end lost 8 bases, and 14 bases lay between the germline ends.

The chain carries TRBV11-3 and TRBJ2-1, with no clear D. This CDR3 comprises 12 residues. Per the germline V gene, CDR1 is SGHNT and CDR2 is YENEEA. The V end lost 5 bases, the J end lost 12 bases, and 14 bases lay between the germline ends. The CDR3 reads CASSLGPGGQFF. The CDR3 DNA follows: TGTGCCAGCAGCCTCGGTCCAGGTGGGCAGTTCTTC.

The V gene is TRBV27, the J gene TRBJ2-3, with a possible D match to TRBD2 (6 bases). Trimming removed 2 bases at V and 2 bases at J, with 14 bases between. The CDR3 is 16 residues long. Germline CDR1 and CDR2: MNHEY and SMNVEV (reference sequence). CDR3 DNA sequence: TGTGCCAGCAGTTTAAGGGCTAGCGCCGCCACAGATACGCAGTATTTT. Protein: CASSLRASAATDTQYF.